The 5 T cell receptor beta chains below come from one sample, sequenced in a study of tissue-resident memory T cells in lung cancer. The libraries for TCR sequencing contained UMIs. TCRdb independently ran MiXCR on the reads; one entry per CDR3 protein. Of about 290 distinct CDR3 sequences in the sample, 20% were seen once. Sorting of CD8+ T cells was based on CD103 expression. Whole-study findings and limits: A single dominant clonotype averaged about 20% of tissue-resident memory T cells, suggesting tumor antigen-specific expansion.

No cognate antigen is known for these TCRs. Input material: CD103+ CD8+ T cells from lung tumor tissue. These receptors were obtained from a human donor with treatment-naive lung cancer (subtype not recorded).

This clonotype is large (0.1 to 1%) in the sample. The rearrangement uses TRBV27 and TRBJ1-1; possibly TRBD1 for D (5 bases). Trimming removed 4 bases at V and 1 base at J, with 7 bases between. There are 13 residues in the CDR3. Germline lookup yields CDR1 MNHEY and CDR2 SMNVEV (reference sequence). CDR3 amino acids: CASSWTRNTEAFF. The DNA for the CDR3 is TGTGCCAGCAGTTGGACACGGAACACTGAAGCTTTCTTT.

Sample share makes this clonotype large. This chain joins TRBV25-1 and TRBJ1-6; D is uncertain. The germline V gene has CDR1 MGHDK and CDR2 SYGVNS. CDR3 size: 12 residues. Deletions cut 4 bases from V and 7 bases from J, with 5 bases between. In DNA, the CDR3 is TGTGCCAGCAGTGGACTAAATTCACCCCTCCACTTT. This sequence encodes CASSGLNSPLHF.

By its share, this clonotype is large. The chain recombines TRBV6-1 with TRBJ2-5; TRBD1 aligns across 7 bases. CDR1 is MNHNS, CDR2 SASEGT, per germline. CDR3 length: 17 residues. The V and J ends lost 3 bases and 0 bases, in that order; junction bases with no gene match: 10. The CDR3 region is CASSDLRWGQYQETQYF. The CDR3 bases are TGTGCCAGCAGTGACCTAAGGTGGGGACAGTACCAAGAGACCCAGTACTTC.

In its sample, this clonotype ranks as medium-sized. This chain joins TRBV7-9 and TRBJ1-5, with a possible D match to TRBD1 (6 bases). Trimming left V 4 bases short and J 6 bases short, with 22 bases between. CDR3 length equals 17 residues. Per germline, CDR1 SEHNR and CDR2 FQNEAQ (reference sequence). CDR3 region: CASSSLVRGAHGQPQHF. In nucleotides, the CDR3 is TGTGCCAGCAGCTCATTAGTGCGGGGGGCGCATGGTCAGCCCCAGCATTTT.

The V and J genes are TRBV29-1 and TRBJ2-7, with 8 nucleotides matching TRBD1. From germline, CDR1 is SQVTM and CDR2 ANQGSEA. This CDR3 is built from 12 residues. Trimming removed 7 bases from V and 2 bases from J; junction bases left unmatched: 4. CDR3 in amino acids: CSAVDRAYEQYF. The CDR3 DNA reads as TGCAGCGCCGTGGACAGGGCCTACGAGCAGTACTTC.